A single T cell receptor (beta chain) is shown here with its context. Produced via immunoSEQ multiplex PCR; TCRdb's table is partial and in-frame only. The profile shows approximately 490,000 clones, 75% to 85% of them singletons. This sample stems from a study of shared T cell receptors in the human thymus. The germline gives CDR1 MNHEY, CDR2 SVGAGI. The J segment lost 5 bases and the V segment lost 0 bases, leaving 6 bases of the junction unmatched. The CDR3 has 15 residues. The same data also contributed to another study, on human thymus T cells. That work states: Having corrective surgery for congenital heart defects, healthy Finnish infants were the ones who donated. Thymic material originated from resections removed in the course of corrective heart surgery. Seemingly biased V and J gene usage marked thymic and blood repertoires. The related literature has documented a marked overlap of thymic repertoires among unrelated individuals.

Sequencing input: thymocytes. The chain combines TRBV6-5 with TRBJ2-5, with 7 nucleotides matching TRBD2. The TCR comes from a boy less than two years old with a congenital heart defect. CDR3 protein: CASSYSEGRGETQYF. In DNA form, the CDR3 reads TGTGCCAGCAGTTACTCGGAGGGGCGGGGGGAGACCCAGTACTTC.